Included here is one TCR beta chain sequence, with context. Its antigen is unknown. The table came from immunoSEQ multiplex PCR; TCRdb's copy has only in-frame clones and leaves some out. The repertoire has 96,000 or so clones, 75% to 90% of them found once; the top ten carry approximately 25%. The data are from a study of T cell responses to AZD1222 COVID-19 vaccine. The study, taken as a whole, reports: Vaccine-related CD4 TCRs covered spike, predominating at 160-218 and 743-854. Just six people given AZD1222 tested seropositive at baseline. Elevations in Spike-specific TCR breadth and depth followed administration of two AZD1222 doses. Donor demographics were predominantly white British with a female majority; clonal diversity may be underestimated.

The sequence was collected from an adult in good health. Sequenced material: peripheral blood, taken on day 0 of AZD1222 vaccination.

CDR3 region: CASSPPTTNEQYF. The CDR3 region has the DNA TGTGCCAGCAGTCCGCCAACCACGAACGAGCAGTACTTC. This chain joins TRBV25-1 and TRBJ2-7; D not resolved. Germline V lookup: CDR1 MGHDK, CDR2 SYGVNS. CDR3 size: 13 residues. V was pared by 5 bases and J by 5 bases, with 13 bases between.